This T cell receptor (beta chain) was captured in a study of T-cell memory formation after mild COVID-19. Overall study: TCR clusters mostly belonged to single donors. Broader study findings: The appearance of some responding clones in pre-infection memory suggested that cross-reactive memory joined. Largely, contracting CD4+ clones fell within CM and EM, and contracting CD8+ clones within EMRA.

In the case of this clonotype: Its antigen is unidentified.

Constant-segment primers served in 5'RACE that generated TCR alpha and TCR beta cDNA libraries bearing sample barcodes and UMIs. TCRdb re-derived calls from the 5' RACE reads in MiXCR, one entry per CDR3 protein. The profile shows 400,000 or so distinct CDR3 sequences, approximately 20% of them singletons. There are 14 residues in the CDR3. Germline CDR1 and CDR2: KGHDR and SFDVKD. Between the trimmed V and J ends, which lost 4 bases and 6 bases, there was a span of 13 bases. The receptor's source is an adult woman who had mild COVID-19 (a few samples of this study predate the infection). Cell type and time point are not known. Sequenced material: PBMCs or a T cell subset sorted from them (not recorded which). The gene calls are TRBV24-1 and TRBJ2-3, with D uncertain. CDR3 in DNA: TGTGCCACCAGTGACCCTCCACCATCTGATACGCAGTATTTT. Protein sequence: CATSDPPPSDTQYF.